This T cell receptor beta chain was obtained from a study of T-cell reconstitution after alpha-beta-depleted transplantation in children. General study findings and limits: Alpha-beta T cells about two months after transplant reportedly derived from several hundred expanded graft clones. The main origin of T-cell counts and diversity one year after transplant was newly produced T cells. Recipient T cells and thymic progenitors that survived gave rise to the high TCRbeta diversity observed at day 60 in some patients.

V gave up 3 bases and J gave up 6 bases; unmatched junction bases: 3. CDR3 size: 13 residues. Per germline, CDR1 MDHEN and CDR2 SYDVKM. This clonotype has at least ten counts. Its cognate antigen is unknown. For TCRbeta, the library was prepared with unique molecular identifiers. TCRdb re-analysed the PCR reads in MiXCR, keeping a single row per CDR3 protein. The repertoire holds roughly 30,000 distinct CDR3 sequences, about 6% seen once, with around 27% in the top ten. The sample here was peripheral blood, taken 60 days after TCRalphabeta/CD19-depleted stem cell transplant. The receptor's source is a child under two years old who had a stem cell transplant for acute myeloid leukemia, so the T cells may come from the graft donor. The chain employs TRBV28 and TRBJ2-7; 9 nucleotides align to TRBD1. CDR3 loop: CASSFTGGGEQYF. The CDR3 region has the DNA TGTGCCAGCAGTTTTACAGGGGGCGGCGAGCAGTACTTC.